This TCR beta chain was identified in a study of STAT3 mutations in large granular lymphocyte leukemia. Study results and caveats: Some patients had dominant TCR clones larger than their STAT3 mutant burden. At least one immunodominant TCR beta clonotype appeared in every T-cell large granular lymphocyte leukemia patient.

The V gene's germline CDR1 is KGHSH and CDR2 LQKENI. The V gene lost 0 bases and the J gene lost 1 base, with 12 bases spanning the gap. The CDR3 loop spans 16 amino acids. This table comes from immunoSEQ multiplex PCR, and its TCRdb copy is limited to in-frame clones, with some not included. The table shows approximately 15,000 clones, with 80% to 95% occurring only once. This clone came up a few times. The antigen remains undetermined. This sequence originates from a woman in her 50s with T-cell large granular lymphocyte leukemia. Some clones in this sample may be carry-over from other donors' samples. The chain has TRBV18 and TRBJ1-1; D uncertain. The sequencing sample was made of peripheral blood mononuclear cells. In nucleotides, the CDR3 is TGTGCCAGCTCACCACCTCGAGCCAGAGAGAACACTGAAGCTTTCTTT. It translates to CASSPPRARENTEAFF.